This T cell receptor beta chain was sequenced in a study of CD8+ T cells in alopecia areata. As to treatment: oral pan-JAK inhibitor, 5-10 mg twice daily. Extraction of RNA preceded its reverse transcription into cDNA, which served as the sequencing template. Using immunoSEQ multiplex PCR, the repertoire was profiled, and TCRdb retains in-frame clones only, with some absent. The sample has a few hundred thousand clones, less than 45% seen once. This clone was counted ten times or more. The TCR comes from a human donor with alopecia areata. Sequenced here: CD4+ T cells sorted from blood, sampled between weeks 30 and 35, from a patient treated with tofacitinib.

The DNA for the CDR3 is TGTGCCAGCAGCCTCAGGGATCAGCCCCAGCATTTT. Translation gives CASSLRDQPQHF. J is TRBJ1-5 and V is TRBV7-2, with D possibly being TRBD1 (5 bases). CDR1 is SGHTA, CDR2 FQGNSA, per germline. This CDR3 comprises 12 residues. The V and J ends lost 5 bases and 5 bases respectively, with 7 bases between them.